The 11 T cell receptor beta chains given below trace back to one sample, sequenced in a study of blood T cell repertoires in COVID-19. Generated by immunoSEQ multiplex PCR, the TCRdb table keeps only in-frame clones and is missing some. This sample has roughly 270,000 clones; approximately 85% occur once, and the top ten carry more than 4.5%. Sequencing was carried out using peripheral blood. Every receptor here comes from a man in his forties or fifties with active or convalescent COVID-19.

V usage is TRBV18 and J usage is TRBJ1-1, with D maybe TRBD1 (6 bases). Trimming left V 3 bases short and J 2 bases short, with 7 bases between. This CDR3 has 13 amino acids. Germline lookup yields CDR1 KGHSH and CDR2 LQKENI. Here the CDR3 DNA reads TGTGCCAGCTCACCGGGGGCTAACACTGAAGCTTTCTTT. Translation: CASSPGANTEAFF.

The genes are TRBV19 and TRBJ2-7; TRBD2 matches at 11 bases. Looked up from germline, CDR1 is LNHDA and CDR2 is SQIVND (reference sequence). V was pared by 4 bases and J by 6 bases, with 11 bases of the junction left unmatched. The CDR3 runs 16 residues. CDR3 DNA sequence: TGTGCCAGTAGTACCCGACAGGGACTAGCGGTGTTCGAGCAGTACTTC. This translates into CASSTRQGLAVFEQYF. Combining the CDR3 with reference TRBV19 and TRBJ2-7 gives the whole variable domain DGGITQSPKYLFRKEGQNVTLSCEQNLNHDAMYWYRQDPGQGLRLIYYSQIVNDFQKGDIAEGYSVSREKKESFPLTVTSAQKNPTAFYLCASSTRQGLAVFEQYFGPGTRLTVT.

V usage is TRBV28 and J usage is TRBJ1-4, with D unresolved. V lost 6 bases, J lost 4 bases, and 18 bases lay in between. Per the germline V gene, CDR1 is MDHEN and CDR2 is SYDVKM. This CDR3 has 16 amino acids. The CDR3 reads CASSPTRRAFNEKLFF. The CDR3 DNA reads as TGTGCCAGCAGCCCAACCCGGAGAGCTTTTAATGAAAAACTGTTTTTT.

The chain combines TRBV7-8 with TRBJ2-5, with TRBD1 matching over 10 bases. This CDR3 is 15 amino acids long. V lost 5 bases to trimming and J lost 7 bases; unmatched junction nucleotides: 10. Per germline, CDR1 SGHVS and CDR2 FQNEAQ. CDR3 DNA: TGTGCCAGCAGCCGATTGGACAGGGGGGATAGGACCCAGTACTTC. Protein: CASSRLDRGDRTQYF.

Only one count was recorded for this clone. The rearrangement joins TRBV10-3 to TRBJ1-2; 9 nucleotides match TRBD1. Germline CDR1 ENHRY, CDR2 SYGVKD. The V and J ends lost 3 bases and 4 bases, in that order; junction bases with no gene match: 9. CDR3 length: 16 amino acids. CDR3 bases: TGTGCCATCAGTGATATTGGGACAGGGCTTAGCTATGGCTACACCTTC. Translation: CAISDIGTGLSYGYTF.

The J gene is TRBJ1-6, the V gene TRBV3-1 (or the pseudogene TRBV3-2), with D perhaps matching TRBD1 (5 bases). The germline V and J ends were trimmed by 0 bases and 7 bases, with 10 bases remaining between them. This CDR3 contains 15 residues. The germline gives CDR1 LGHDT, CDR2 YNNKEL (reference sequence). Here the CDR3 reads CASSQELGRNSPLHF. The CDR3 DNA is TGTGCCAGCAGCCAAGAGCTGGGGCGGAATTCACCCCTCCACTTT.

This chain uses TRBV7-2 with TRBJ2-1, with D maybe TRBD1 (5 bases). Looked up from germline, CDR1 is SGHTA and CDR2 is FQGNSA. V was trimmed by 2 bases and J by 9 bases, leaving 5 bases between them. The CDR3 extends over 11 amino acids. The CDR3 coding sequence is TGTGCCAGCAGCTTAAGGGGTGAGCAGTTCTTC. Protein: CASSLRGEQFF. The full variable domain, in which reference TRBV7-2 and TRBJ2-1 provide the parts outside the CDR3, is GAGVSQSPSNKVTEKGKDVELRCDPISGHTALYWYRQSLGQGLEFLIYFQGNSAPDKSGLPSDRFSAERTGGSVSTLTIQRTQQEDSAVYLCASSLRGEQFFGPGTRLTVL.

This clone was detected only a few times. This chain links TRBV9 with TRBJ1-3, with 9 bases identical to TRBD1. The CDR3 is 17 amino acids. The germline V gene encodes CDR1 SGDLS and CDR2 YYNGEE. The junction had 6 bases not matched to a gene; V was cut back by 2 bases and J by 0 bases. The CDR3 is CASSVGGTGFSGNTIYF. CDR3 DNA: TGTGCCAGCAGCGTGGGTGGGACAGGGTTCTCTGGAAACACCATATATTTT.

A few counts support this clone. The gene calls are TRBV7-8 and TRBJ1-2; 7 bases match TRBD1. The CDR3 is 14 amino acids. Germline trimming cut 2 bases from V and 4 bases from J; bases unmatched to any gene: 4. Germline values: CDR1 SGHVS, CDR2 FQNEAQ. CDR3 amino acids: CASSLRDSGYGYTF. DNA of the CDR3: TGTGCCAGCAGCTTACGGGACAGCGGCTATGGCTACACCTTC.

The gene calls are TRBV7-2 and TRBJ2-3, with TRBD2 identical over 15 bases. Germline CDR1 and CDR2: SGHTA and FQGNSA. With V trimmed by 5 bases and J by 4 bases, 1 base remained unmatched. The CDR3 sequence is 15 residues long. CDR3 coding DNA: TGTGCCAGCAGCCGGACTAGCGGGAGGGCAGATACGCAGTATTTT. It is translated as CASSRTSGRADTQYF. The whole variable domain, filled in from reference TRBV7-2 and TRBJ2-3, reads GAGVSQSPSNKVTEKGKDVELRCDPISGHTALYWYRQSLGQGLEFLIYFQGNSAPDKSGLPSDRFSAERTGGSVSTLTIQRTQQEDSAVYLCASSRTSGRADTQYFGPGTRLTVL.

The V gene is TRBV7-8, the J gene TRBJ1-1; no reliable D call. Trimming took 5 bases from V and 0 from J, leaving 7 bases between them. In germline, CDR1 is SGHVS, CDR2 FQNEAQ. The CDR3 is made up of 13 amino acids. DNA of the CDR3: TGTGCCAGCAGCCCGACACTGAACACTGAAGCTTTCTTT. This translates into CASSPTLNTEAFF.